These 23 T cell receptor beta chains share one sample of origin, sequenced in a study of vaccination effects on CD4 cells after COVID-19. No antigen has been assigned to these receptors. The culture ran for about eleven days before CD4+ T cells were isolated. As their vaccination, participants received two doses of either BNT162b2 or mRNA-1273. The data were produced by immunoSEQ multiplex PCR, yet TCRdb's version contains in-frame clones alone and is incomplete. The sample lists about 73,000 clones, around 70% occurring once. Here the sequenced sample was CD4+ T cells from PBMCs cultured without peptide, taken after COVID-19 vaccination. These receptors all come from a human donor who received a COVID-19 vaccine.

V usage is TRBV7-3 and J usage is TRBJ2-1; tentatively, D is TRBD2 (6 bases). Between the trimmed V and J ends, which lost 5 bases and 8 bases, there was a span of 22 bases. This CDR3 comprises 16 residues. CDR1 and CDR2 (germline): SGHTA, FQGTGA. The CDR3 nucleotides read TGTGCCAGCAGCCCGCAAGGAGGGATGGTCGGCGATGAGCAGTTCTTC. This translates into CASSPQGGMVGDEQFF.

The rearrangement uses TRBV7-2 and TRBJ2-6; D gene unclear. Trimming cost V 4 bases and J 1 base, with 11 bases left between them. The CDR3 totals 16 residues. Germline CDR1 reads SGHTA; CDR2 reads FQGNSA. The CDR3 DNA reads as TGTGCCAGCAGCTCTAGTAAGCCTTCTGGGGCCAACGTCCTGACTTTC. Residues: CASSSSKPSGANVLTF.

This sequence joins TRBV19 and TRBJ2-1; TRBD2 aligns across 16 bases. Germline loops: CDR1 LNHDA, CDR2 SQIVND (reference sequence). The CDR3 runs to 19 residues. The junction had 8 bases not matched to a gene; V was cut back by 3 bases and J by 3 bases. CDR3 bases: TGTGCCAGTAGTATGGGACTAGCGGGGGGGCGGAGGAACTACAATGAGCAGTTCTTC. As protein: CASSMGLAGGRRNYNEQFF.

This clone came up once. The genes are TRBV7-3 and TRBJ2-5; D uncertain. V was trimmed by 1 base and J by 3 bases, leaving 6 bases between them. The CDR3 sequence is 13 residues long. Germline CDR1 and CDR2: SGHTA and FQGTGA. The CDR3 bases are TGTGCCAGCAGCTTAATGGCAGAAGAGACCCAGTACTTC. Protein sequence: CASSLMAEETQYF.

The V gene is TRBV6-2 or TRBV6-3, the J gene TRBJ2-7, with 12 bases aligning to TRBD2. With V trimmed by 6 bases and J by 2 bases, 14 bases remained unmatched. CDR1 and CDR2 from the germline V gene are MNHEY and SVGEGT. The CDR3 is 18 amino acids. The CDR3 sequence is CASSPATSGGPLTYEQYV. CDR3 in DNA: TGTGCCAGCAGCCCTGCCACTAGCGGGGGGCCCCTAACCTACGAGCAGTACGTC.

This clone has just one count. The rearrangement joins TRBV5-6 to TRBJ2-2; 9 bases agree with TRBD1. Germline CDR1 reads SGHDT; CDR2 reads YYEEEE. V dropped 2 bases and J dropped 5; count of bases not matched to a gene: 1. The CDR3 is 14 amino acids. CDR3 amino acids: CASSFGTGTGELFF. CDR3 in DNA: TGTGCCAGCAGCTTTGGGACAGGGACCGGGGAGCTGTTTTTT.

This chain connects TRBV6-5 to TRBJ2-3, with 8 bases identical to TRBD1. V lost 7 bases and J lost 0; bases outside the gene matches: 3. Germline V lookup: CDR1 MNHEY, CDR2 SVGAGI. The CDR3 extends over 14 amino acids. CDR3: CASNRQGSTDTQYF. As DNA, the CDR3 is TGTGCCAGCAACCGACAGGGGAGCACAGATACGCAGTATTTT.

This clone has a handful of counts. The chain has TRBV5-1 and TRBJ2-5; 8 nucleotides line up with TRBD1. V lost 3 bases, J lost 0 bases, and 4 bases stayed unmatched. In germline, CDR1 is SGHRS, CDR2 YFSETQ. The CDR3 has 15 residues. This CDR3 is CASSYQGADQETQYF. The CDR3, as DNA: TGCGCCAGCAGCTATCAGGGGGCGGACCAAGAGACCCAGTACTTC.

This chain links TRBV19 with TRBJ1-1; D is uncertain. Deletions cut 9 bases from V and 3 bases from J, with 23 bases between. CDR1 LNHDA and CDR2 SQIVND come from the germline V gene (reference sequence). The CDR3 consists of 16 residues. CDR3 nucleotide sequence: TGTGCCAGCCCCCAAAGGGCGGCCTCTCGAGACACTGAAGCTTTCTTT. Protein product: CASPQRAASRDTEAFF.

The rearrangement joins TRBV24-1 to TRBJ1-2; 7 bases are a match to TRBD1. The CDR3 contains 14 residues. After removal of 4 bases from V and 8 bases from J, the junction contained 9 bases not matched to a gene. Germline V lookup: CDR1 KGHDR, CDR2 SFDVKD. The CDR3 loop reads CATSDRYRGGGYTF. Written as DNA, the CDR3 is TGTGCCACCAGTGACCGTTACAGGGGTGGCGGCTACACCTTC.

V is TRBV5-1 and J is TRBJ2-3; D remains ambiguous. This CDR3 region has 16 residues. Per germline, CDR1 SGHRS and CDR2 YFSETQ. Trimming shortened V by 0 bases and J by 0 bases, and 11 bases separated the two germline ends. The CDR3 loop is CASSLVPGRSTDTQYF. The CDR3 DNA follows: TGCGCCAGCAGCTTGGTACCAGGAAGAAGCACAGATACGCAGTATTTT.

This chain connects TRBV6-5 to TRBJ1-1; 9 nucleotides line up with TRBD1. The ends lost 7 bases at V and 2 bases at J; junction bases unmatched: 8. This CDR3 is built from 15 residues. Germline V gives CDR1 MNHEY, CDR2 SVGAGI. CDR3 nucleotide sequence: TGTGCCAGCAAACCCGGGACAGGGAAAAACACTGAAGCTTTCTTT. This encodes CASKPGTGKNTEAFF.

The chain employs TRBV7-9 and TRBJ2-1; 15 bases are a match to TRBD2. CDR1 and CDR2 from the germline V gene are SEHNR and FQNEAQ (reference sequence). The length of the CDR3 is 15 residues. J was trimmed by 7 bases and V by 5 bases; bases with no gene match: 3. CDR3 DNA sequence: TGTGCCAGCAGCCAGGGACTAGCGGGGGGAAATGAGCAGTTCTTC. Translated, it gives CASSQGLAGGNEQFF. The full variable domain, its missing parts supplied by reference TRBV7-9 and TRBJ2-1, is DTGVSQNPRHKITKRGQNVTFRCDPISEHNRLYWYRQTLGQGPEFLTYFQNEAQLEKSRLLSDRFSAERPKGSFSTLEIQRTEQGDSAMYLCASSQGLAGGNEQFFGPGTRLTVL.

This rearrangement joins TRBV30 to TRBJ1-2; D is uncertain. The V gene lost 3 bases and the J gene lost 0 bases, with 8 bases spanning the gap. The length of the CDR3 is 13 residues. From germline, CDR1 is GTSNPN and CDR2 SVGIG (reference sequence). CDR3 residues: CAWRDRTNYGYTF. The CDR3 DNA sequence: TGTGCCTGGAGAGACCGAACTAACTATGGCTACACCTTC.

This rearrangement joins TRBV6-5 to TRBJ2-2; D ambiguous. Germline CDR1 MNHEY, CDR2 SVGAGI. The CDR3 runs 15 residues. Trimming pared 2 bases from V and 4 bases from J, leaving 11 bases between. The DNA of the CDR3 is TGTGCCAGCAGTTACCAGCGTTCTTTCACCGGGGAGCTGTTTTTT. It codes for CASSYQRSFTGELFF.

This clone occurred once. The rearrangement uses TRBV7-3 and TRBJ2-2; D is perhaps TRBD1 (5 bases). This CDR3 has 14 amino acids. Germline assignment: CDR1 SGHTA and CDR2 FQGTGA. Trimming removed 3 bases at V and 4 bases at J, with 9 bases between. CDR3 nucleotide sequence: TGTGCCAGCAGCTTTGTAGGGGTCACCGGGGAGCTGTTTTTT. This translates into CASSFVGVTGELFF. The entire variable domain, with the rest obtained from reference TRBV7-3 and TRBJ2-2, is as follows: GAGVSQTPSNKVTEKGKYVELRCDPISGHTALYWYRQSLGQGPEFLIYFQGTGAADDSGLPNDRFFAVRPEGSVSTLKIQRTERGDSAVYLCASSFVGVTGELFFGEGSRLTVL.

This clone was seen only a few times. This chain uses TRBV7-2 with TRBJ1-3; D is undetermined. The germline V gene encodes CDR1 SGHTA and CDR2 FQGNSA. Trimming left V 5 bases short and J 4 bases short, with 12 bases between. The CDR3 runs to 14 residues. The CDR3 protein is CASSPMVFGNTIYF. The CDR3 coding sequence is TGTGCCAGCAGCCCGATGGTATTCGGAAACACCATATATTTT.

The V gene is TRBV19, the J gene TRBJ1-2, with D unclear. Deletions cut 5 bases from V and 8 bases from J, with 15 bases between. The CDR3 extends over 13 amino acids. Germline V gene lookup returns CDR1 LNHDA and CDR2 SQIVND (reference sequence). CDR3 DNA: TGTGCCAGTAGTCTCCGAGACTCGTCCGGCTACACCTTC. This encodes CASSLRDSSGYTF.

The V call is TRBV12-3 or TRBV12-4, the J call TRBJ2-3; D gene ambiguous. The CDR3 spans 13 residues. V lost 3 bases, J lost 2 bases, and 6 bases lay in between. CDR3 loop: CASSFSPTDTQYF. DNA for the CDR3: TGTGCCAGCAGTTTCAGTCCCACAGATACGCAGTATTTT.

J is TRBJ1-4 and V is TRBV2, with a weak D call TRBD1 (6 bases). V was clipped by 5 bases and J by 8 bases, with 15 bases between them. Germline CDR1 and CDR2: SNHLY and FYNNEI. This CDR3 contains 14 residues. The CDR3 DNA is TGTGCCAGCAGTAAACAGGGTATTGTCGAAAAACTGTTTTTT. The encoded protein is CASSKQGIVEKLFF. The variable domain in full, completed from reference TRBV2 and TRBJ1-4, reads EPEVTQTPSHQVTQMGQEVILRCVPISNHLYFYWYRQILGQKVEFLVSFYNNEISEKSEIFDDQFSVERPDGSNFTLKIRSTKLEDSAMYFCASSKQGIVEKLFFGSGTQLSVL.

The chain has TRBV6-1 and TRBJ1-5; D remains unclear. There are 16 residues in the CDR3. CDR1 is MNHNS, CDR2 SASEGT, per germline. V lost 4 bases to trimming and J lost 6 bases, with 19 bases between them. The CDR3 region has the DNA TGTGCCAGCAGTGGTACCGGGAGCTGGGCATCTCAGCCCCAGCATTTT. It encodes CASSGTGSWASQPQHF.

The V call is TRBV3-1 (or the pseudogene TRBV3-2), the J call TRBJ1-1; the D gene is possibly TRBD1 (5 bases). Trimming pared 0 bases from V and 8 bases from J, leaving 7 bases between. The CDR3 has 12 amino acids. Germline CDR1 and CDR2: LGHDT and YNNKEL (reference sequence). CDR3 sequence (DNA): TGTGCCAGCAGCCAAGACAGGGACGAAGCTTTCTTT. Residues: CASSQDRDEAFF.

This clone was counted a few times. V and J are TRBV3-1 (or the pseudogene TRBV3-2) and TRBJ1-1; 8 bases match TRBD1. Germline-derived CDR1 and CDR2 are LGHDT and YNNKEL (reference sequence). The CDR3 spans 14 residues. J lost 3 bases, V lost 3 bases, and 3 bases had no gene match. The CDR3 region is CASSQTGVYTEAFF. The CDR3 coding sequence is TGTGCCAGCAGCCAGACAGGGGTATACACTGAAGCTTTCTTT.